This TCR beta chain appears in the sequencing data of a study of cytomegalovirus exposure and HLA in healthy donors. Broader study findings: Previous analysis showed most TCR beta V segments were productive about 87% or about 30% of the time. A few of the chains that were CMV-associated were confirmed in vitro to be specific for CMV antigens. With later analysis, a missense DCLRE1C variant became linked to TCR beta V- and J-gene trimming. It was likely that a cluster of highly shared sequence variants was a sequencing artifact.

60 Vbeta and 13 Jbeta primers were used in PCR. Repertoires were generated with immunoSEQ multiplex PCR, while TCRdb's copy carries only in-frame clones and drops some. Of about 63,000 clones in the sample, around 75% were seen once. V lost 5 bases, J lost 8 bases, and 11 bases stayed unmatched. The CDR3 is made up of 15 amino acids. The germline CDR1 and CDR2 sequences are LNHDA and SQIVND (reference sequence). Regarding this clone: The antigen is not known.

The TCR sequence derives from a woman between 40 and 55 years old in good health and CMV-seropositive. The source material was PBMCs. The gene calls are TRBV19 and TRBJ1-4; the match to TRBD1 covers 7 bases. The chain's CDR3 is CASSPIPQGGEKLFF. The CDR3 DNA reads TGTGCCAGTAGTCCCATCCCTCAGGGGGGCGAAAAACTGTTTTTT.